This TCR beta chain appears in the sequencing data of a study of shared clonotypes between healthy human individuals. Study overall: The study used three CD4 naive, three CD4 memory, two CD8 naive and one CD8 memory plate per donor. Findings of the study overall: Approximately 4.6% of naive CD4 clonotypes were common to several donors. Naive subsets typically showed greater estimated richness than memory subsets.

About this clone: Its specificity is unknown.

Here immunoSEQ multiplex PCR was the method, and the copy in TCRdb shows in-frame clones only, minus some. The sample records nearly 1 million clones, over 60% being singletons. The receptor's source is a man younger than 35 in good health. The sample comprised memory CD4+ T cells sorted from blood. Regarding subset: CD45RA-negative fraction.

CDR3 sequence: CASSLAAQGAGGREQYF. DNA for the CDR3: TGTGCCAGCAGCTTAGCAGCGCAGGGAGCGGGAGGGCGAGAGCAGTACTTC. The genes are TRBV7-2 and TRBJ2-7; 10 nucleotides align to TRBD2. The ends lost 0 bases at V and 7 bases at J; junction bases unmatched: 12. From germline, CDR1 is SGHTA and CDR2 FQGNSA. The CDR3 consists of 17 residues.